This is a list of T cell receptor beta chains from one sample in a study of T-cell reconstitution after alpha-beta-depleted transplantation in children. TCRdb analysed the PCR reads with MiXCR anew, one entry per CDR3 protein. This sample has under 300,000 distinct CDR3 sequences, with under 14% found just once. Source: peripheral blood, taken 180 days after TCRalphabeta/CD19-depleted stem cell transplant. The receptors were sampled from a male patient aged 2-15 years who had a stem cell transplant for chronic granulomatous disease, so the T cells may come from the graft donor. Both conserved end residues are part of each CDR3. The order of the fields is V gene, CDR3 protein.

v_call: TRBV5-1
cdr3_aa: CASSARRASGGHPVTDTQYF

v_call: TRBV7-2
cdr3_aa: CASSLDPGAQYF

v_call: TRBV25-1
cdr3_aa: CASSETGTGETQYF

v_call: TRBV5-6
cdr3_aa: CASSWSRGGATNEKLFF

v_call: TRBV20-1
cdr3_aa: CSARGLAGDSYEQYF

v_call: TRBV7-9
cdr3_aa: CASSPYGGVYNEQFF

v_call: TRBV5-6
cdr3_aa: CASSLVGTFDDEQFF

v_call: TRBV7-2
cdr3_aa: CASSLGAGVGKTQYF

v_call: TRBV28
cdr3_aa: CASELAGLKTQYF

v_call: TRBV20-1
cdr3_aa: CSARPGLGADTQYF

v_call: TRBV7-7
cdr3_aa: CASSLGSGAAWEQYF

v_call: TRBV4-3
cdr3_aa: CASSQTTALNTEAFF

v_call: TRBV7-2
cdr3_aa: CASSPDRGRVNYGYTF

v_call: TRBV28
cdr3_aa: CASRALAGVYEQYF

v_call: TRBV29-1
cdr3_aa: CSVVRLAGVSDTQYF

v_call: TRBV29-1
cdr3_aa: CSVEVLHRGKGISYEQYF

v_call: TRBV5-1
cdr3_aa: CASSLAGIAGTDTQYF

v_call: TRBV25-1
cdr3_aa: CASSEGGGRPPYGYTF

v_call: TRBV9
cdr3_aa: CASSPTATSGANVLTF

v_call: TRBV20-1
cdr3_aa: CSARLGGTDTQYF

v_call: TRBV28
cdr3_aa: CASATGFGANVLTF

v_call: TRBV7-6
cdr3_aa: CASSLDWGRTRNEQFF

v_call: TRBV7-9
cdr3_aa: CASSLAINRGEQFF

v_call: TRBV6-1
cdr3_aa: CATRRGSWYEQYF

v_call: TRBV5-1
cdr3_aa: CASSSRGQGATGELFF

v_call: TRBV20-1
cdr3_aa: CSARVGATYEQYF

v_call: TRBV12-3/TRBV12-4
cdr3_aa: CASSLTDGSSGANVLTF